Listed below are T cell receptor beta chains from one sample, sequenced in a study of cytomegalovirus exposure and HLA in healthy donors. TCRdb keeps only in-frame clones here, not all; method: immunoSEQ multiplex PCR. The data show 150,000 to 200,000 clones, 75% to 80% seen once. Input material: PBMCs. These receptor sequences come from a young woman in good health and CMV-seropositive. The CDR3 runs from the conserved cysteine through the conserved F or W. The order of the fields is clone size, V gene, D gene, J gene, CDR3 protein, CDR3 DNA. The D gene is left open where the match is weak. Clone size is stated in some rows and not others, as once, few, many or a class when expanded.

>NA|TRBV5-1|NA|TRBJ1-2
CASSLAGQGSSGGYTF
TGCGCCAGCAGCTTGGCCGGGCAGGGATCCTCAGGGGGCTACACCTTC
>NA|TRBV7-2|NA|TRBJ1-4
CASSADSATNEKLFF
TGTGCCAGCAGCGCAGACAGTGCAACTAATGAAAAACTGTTTTTT
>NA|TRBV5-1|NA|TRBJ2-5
CASSSTQETQYF
TGCGCCAGCAGCTCCACACAAGAGACCCAGTACTTC
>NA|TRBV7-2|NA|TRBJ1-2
CASSLVQSYGYTF
TGTGCCAGCAGCTTAGTACAGTCATATGGCTACACCTTC
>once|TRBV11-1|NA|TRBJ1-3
CASSSPTGHTVAGNTIYF
TGTGCCAGCAGCTCACCTACCGGACACACGGTGGCTGGAAACACCATATATTTT
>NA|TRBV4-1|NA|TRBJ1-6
CASSQDRHGRRLGSPLHF
TGCGCCAGCAGCCAAGATCGACATGGAAGAAGGCTTGGATCACCCCTCCACTTT
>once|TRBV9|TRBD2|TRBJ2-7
CASSVGIFSGRAQYEQYF
TGTGCCAGCAGCGTAGGGATATTTAGCGGGAGGGCCCAATACGAGCAGTACTTC
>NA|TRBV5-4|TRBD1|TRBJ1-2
CASSLLQGGDYGYTF
TGTGCCAGCAGCTTGTTACAGGGGGGTGACTATGGCTACACCTTC
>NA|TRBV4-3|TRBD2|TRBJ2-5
CASSQSTSAQETQYF
TGCGCCAGCAGCCAATCGACTAGCGCCCAAGAGACCCAGTACTTC
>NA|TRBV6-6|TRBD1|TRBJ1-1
CASSYSSTGEAFF
TGTGCCAGCAGTTACTCCTCGACAGGGGAAGCTTTCTTT
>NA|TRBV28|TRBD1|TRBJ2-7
CASSWGQGGSYEQYF
TGTGCCAGCAGTTGGGGACAGGGAGGCTCCTACGAGCAGTACTTC
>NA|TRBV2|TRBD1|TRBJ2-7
CASSERGPTYEQYF
TGTGCCAGCAGTGAAAGGGGGCCAACGTACGAGCAGTACTTC
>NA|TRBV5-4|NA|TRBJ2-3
CASSLGGGWTDTQYF
TGTGCCAGCAGCTTGGGGGGCGGCTGGACAGATACGCAGTATTTT
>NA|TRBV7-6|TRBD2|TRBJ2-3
CASSFPGDLAGETDTQYF
TGTGCCAGCAGCTTCCCCGGAGACCTAGCGGGAGAAACAGATACGCAGTATTTT
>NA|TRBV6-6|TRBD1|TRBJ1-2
CASTPTGTGGNYGYTF
TGTGCCAGCACCCCTACCGGGACAGGGGGCAACTATGGCTACACCTTC
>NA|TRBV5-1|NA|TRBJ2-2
CASRPRDNPPGELFF
TGCGCCAGCAGACCCCGGGACAACCCACCCGGGGAGCTGTTTTTT
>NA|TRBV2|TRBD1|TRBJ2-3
CARRDRAKGTQYF
TGTGCCCGCCGGGACAGGGCGAAAGGTACGCAGTATTTT
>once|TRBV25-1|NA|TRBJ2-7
CASKHRNPDEQYF
TGTGCCAGCAAGCACCGCAACCCTGACGAGCAGTACTTC
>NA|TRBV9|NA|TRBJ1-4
CASSATGWRGEKLFF
TGTGCCAGCAGCGCAACAGGGTGGAGAGGGGAAAAACTGTTTTTT
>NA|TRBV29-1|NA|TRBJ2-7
CSVEGSFSYEQYF
TGCAGCGTTGAGGGGAGTTTCTCCTACGAGCAGTACTTC
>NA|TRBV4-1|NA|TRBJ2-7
CASSPPSREQYF
TGCGCCAGCAGCCCCCCTAGCCGGGAGCAGTACTTC
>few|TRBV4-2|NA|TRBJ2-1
CASSQDLSGTGEQFF
TGTGCCAGCAGCCAAGATCTCAGCGGGACAGGTGAGCAGTTCTTC
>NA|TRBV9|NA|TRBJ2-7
CASSEGGSSYEQYF
TGTGCCAGCAGCGAAGGGGGAAGCTCCTACGAGCAGTACTTC
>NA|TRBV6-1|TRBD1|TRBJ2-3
CASSEGQAADTQYF
TGTGCCAGCAGTGAGGGACAGGCCGCAGATACGCAGTATTTT
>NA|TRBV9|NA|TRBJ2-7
CASSVGPGEYEQYF
TGTGCCAGCAGCGTAGGTCCTGGAGAATACGAGCAGTACTTC
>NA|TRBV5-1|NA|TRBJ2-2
CASSPFGGGPTGELFF
TGCGCCAGCAGCCCTTTTGGGGGAGGCCCCACCGGGGAGCTGTTTTTT
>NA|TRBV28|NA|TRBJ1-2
CASSPDTDGYTF
TGTGCCAGCAGCCCCGACACCGATGGCTACACCTTC
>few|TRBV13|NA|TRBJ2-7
CASSLRSSYEQYF
TGTGCCAGCAGCTTGCGATCCTCCTACGAGCAGTACTTC
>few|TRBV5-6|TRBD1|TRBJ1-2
CASRLSGTVSFYGYTF
TGTGCCAGCAGACTCTCCGGGACAGTTAGCTTCTATGGCTACACCTTC
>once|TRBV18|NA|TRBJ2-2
CASSPQGMGTGELFF
TGTGCCAGCTCACCACAGGGGATGGGCACCGGGGAGCTGTTTTTT
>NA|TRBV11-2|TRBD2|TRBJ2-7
CASSPNPTSSIPGEYF
TGTGCCAGCAGCCCTAACCCGACTAGCTCCATACCTGGGGAGTACTTC
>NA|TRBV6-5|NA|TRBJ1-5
CASKDRRGNQPQHF
TGTGCCAGCAAGGACAGAAGGGGCAATCAGCCCCAGCATTTT
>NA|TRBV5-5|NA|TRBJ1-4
CASSAAGPRDEKLFF
TGTGCCAGCAGCGCCGCAGGGCCTAGGGATGAAAAACTGTTTTTT
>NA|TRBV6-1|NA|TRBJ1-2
CASREGNFNGYTF
TGTGCCAGCAGGGAGGGGAACTTCAATGGCTACACCTTC
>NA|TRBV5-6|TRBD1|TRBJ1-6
CATADRGITYNSPLHF
TGTGCCACCGCGGACAGGGGGATCACCTATAATTCACCCCTCCACTTT
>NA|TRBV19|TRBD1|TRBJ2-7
CASSPQGAYEQYF
TGTGCCAGTAGTCCTCAGGGGGCCTACGAGCAGTACTTC
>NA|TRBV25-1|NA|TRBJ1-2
CASTPKGGGSGYTF
TGTGCCAGCACACCAAAAGGCGGGGGGAGTGGCTACACCTTC
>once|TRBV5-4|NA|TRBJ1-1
CASSLGMGGTEAFF
TGTGCCAGCAGCTTGGGTATGGGGGGTACTGAAGCTTTCTTT
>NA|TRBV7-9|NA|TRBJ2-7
CSSSLSGVLATEQYF
TGTTCCAGCAGCTTAAGTGGGGTCCTAGCTACCGAGCAGTACTTC
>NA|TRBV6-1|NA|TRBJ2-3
CASSEFVDLATDTQYF
TGTGCCAGCAGTGAATTCGTAGATCTAGCCACAGATACGCAGTATTTT
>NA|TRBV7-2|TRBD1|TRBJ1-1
CASSFRQGTEAFF
TGTGCCAGCAGCTTCCGACAGGGGACTGAAGCTTTCTTT
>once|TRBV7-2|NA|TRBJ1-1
CASSSPRHQRFF
TGTGCCAGCAGCTCACCCCGACACCAGCGGTTCTTT